What follows are 17 T cell receptor beta chains derived from one specimen sequenced in a study of memory CD4+ T cells and cytomegalovirus serostatus. The sort gate was single viable CD3+CD4+CD8-CD45RO+ cells for memory CD4+ T cells. Clones were read by immunoSEQ multiplex PCR, and TCRdb kept only the in-frame ones, dropping some. The data show tens of thousands of clones, 76% seen once. Specimen: memory CD4+ T cells from blood. These receptors originate from an adult in good health and CMV-seronegative.

This chain joins TRBV7-3 and TRBJ2-3; 7 nucleotides line up with TRBD2. V lost 5 bases and J lost 2; bases outside the gene matches: 10. The CDR3 is made up of 16 amino acids. The germline V gene encodes CDR1 SGHTA and CDR2 FQGTGA. CDR3 amino acids: CASSLNSGATTDTQYF. The DNA of the CDR3 is TGTGCCAGCAGCCTTAACAGCGGGGCTACCACAGATACGCAGTATTTT.

The CDR3 coding sequence is TGTGGATTGCTAGCGGGGGCCTCCGCAACAGATACGCAGTATTTT. It specifies CGLLAGASATDTQYF. This chain joins TRBV2 and TRBJ2-3, with 10 positions matching TRBD2. CDR3 length equals 15 residues. Germline CDR1 and CDR2: SNHLY and FYNNEI.

V usage is TRBV6-1 and J usage is TRBJ2-3; 12 bases line up with TRBD2. Germline V gene lookup returns CDR1 MNHNS and CDR2 SASEGT. CDR3 length: 19 amino acids. The junction had 11 bases not matched to a gene; V was cut back by 0 bases and J by 4 bases. The CDR3 DNA follows: TGTGCCAGCAGTGAAGCGATACTAGCGGGGGGTCGTGAGGCAGATACGCAGTATTTT. Protein: CASSEAILAGGREADTQYF.

As concerns this clone: The sample carries other DNA sequences with the same CDR3. The J gene is TRBJ2-1, the V gene TRBV5-4; the D gene is possibly TRBD2 (5 bases). The CDR3 sequence is 14 residues long. From germline, CDR1 is SGHNT and CDR2 YYREEE (reference sequence). V lost 2 bases to trimming and J lost 2 bases, with 8 bases between them. CDR3 sequence (DNA): TGTGCCAGCAGCTTCCGGGGAGCCTACAATGAGCAGTTCTTC. This sequence encodes CASSFRGAYNEQFF.

This clone counts as medium-sized (0.01 to 0.1%). At the DNA level, this CDR3 is encoded by other sequences in the same sample as well. The chain combines TRBV7-2 with TRBJ1-6; perhaps TRBD1 as D (6 bases). V was clipped by 4 bases and J by 5 bases, with 9 bases between them. Germline-derived CDR1 and CDR2 are SGHTA and FQGNSA. This CDR3 comprises 14 residues. The CDR3: CASSSTGNNSPLHF. The CDR3 DNA reads as TGTGCCAGCAGCTCGACAGGAAATAATTCACCCCTCCACTTT.

V is TRBV7-9 and J is TRBJ2-7; D is uncertain. Germline V gene lookup returns CDR1 SEHNR and CDR2 FQNEAQ (reference sequence). The ends were cut back, 5 bases at V and 5 bases at J, with 13 bases in the middle. The CDR3 loop spans 13 amino acids. CDR3 protein: CASSPPSRDEQYF. In nucleotides, the CDR3 is TGTGCCAGCAGCCCCCCTTCAAGGGACGAGCAGTACTTC. Together with reference TRBV7-9 and TRBJ2-7, the CDR3 gives the full variable domain: DTGVSQNPRHKITKRGQNVTFRCDPISEHNRLYWYRQTLGQGPEFLTYFQNEAQLEKSRLLSDRFSAERPKGSFSTLEIQRTEQGDSAMYLCASSPPSRDEQYFGPGTRLTVT.

The V and J genes are TRBV6-5 and TRBJ1-2; 7 positions match TRBD1. In germline, CDR1 is MNHEY, CDR2 SVGAGI. The CDR3 has 13 amino acids. The J segment lost 5 bases and the V segment lost 6 bases, leaving 6 bases of the junction unmatched. The CDR3 is CASRPTGNYGYTF. CDR3 DNA: TGTGCCAGCAGGCCGACAGGGAATTATGGCTACACCTTC.

The chain is built from TRBV2 and TRBJ2-5; 12 bases agree with TRBD2. The junction had 5 bases not matched to a gene; V was cut back by 2 bases and J by 4 bases. Germline V gene lookup returns CDR1 SNHLY and CDR2 FYNNEI. The CDR3 sequence is 16 residues long. CDR3 in DNA: TGTGCCAGCAGTGAAACTAGCGGGGGGTATGGAGAGACCCAGTACTTC. Protein sequence: CASSETSGGYGETQYF.

Regarding this clone: The junction differs from germline at one of its ends, possibly a read error. V gene TRBV7-7 combines with J gene TRBJ1-4; 7 nucleotides line up with TRBD1. Germline V gives CDR1 SSHAT, CDR2 FNYEAQ (reference sequence). The CDR3 consists of 16 residues. The CDR3 DNA reads as TGTGCTAGCAGCCCCGGGGCCAGGGGGACTAATGAAAAACTGTTTTTT. This gives the protein CASSPGARGTNEKLFF.

A single count supports this clone. The CDR3 region is CASSTSFPGQGGNTEAFF. CDR3 nucleotides: TGCGCCAGCAGTACCTCCTTCCCGGGACAGGGAGGGAACACTGAAGCTTTCTTT. This chain links TRBV23-1 with TRBJ1-1; 9 bases are a match to TRBD1. TRBV23-1 is classed as an ORF, of uncertain function. The CDR3 is 18 residues long. V gave up 5 bases and J gave up 1 base; unmatched junction bases: 14.

This sequence joins TRBV6-1 and TRBJ1-4; D may be TRBD1 (5 bases). CDR3 length equals 16 residues. Trimming took off 0 bases at V and 2 bases at J, with 10 bases between the two ends. Per germline, CDR1 MNHNS and CDR2 SASEGT. The CDR3 DNA reads TGTGCCAGCAGTGAAGCTTGGACAACGACTAATGAAAAACTGTTTTTT. Encoded protein: CASSEAWTTTNEKLFF.

The gene calls are TRBV4-1 and TRBJ1-2, with 7 bases that match TRBD1. V trimming: 4 bases; J trimming: 2 bases; junction bases outside the gene matches: 1. Germline V gene data show CDR1 as MGHRA and CDR2 as YSYEKL. This CDR3 comprises 13 residues. Here the CDR3 DNA reads TGCGCCAGCAGCCTGACAGGGAACTATGGCTACACCTTC. Translated, it gives CASSLTGNYGYTF.

V and J are TRBV7-9 and TRBJ1-2, with 9 bases matching TRBD1. Germline V CDR1 and CDR2: SEHNR, FQNEAQ (reference sequence). J lost 7 bases, V lost 2 bases, and 5 bases had no gene match. This CDR3 has 14 amino acids. The chain's CDR3 is CASSLNMGQGGYTF. The DNA for the CDR3 is TGTGCCAGCAGCTTAAACATGGGACAGGGTGGCTACACCTTC.

The rearrangement joins TRBV11-1 to TRBJ1-5, with 7 bases identical to TRBD1. V lost 1 base and J lost 5; bases outside the gene matches: 2. Germline loops: CDR1 SGHAT, CDR2 FQDESV (reference sequence). CDR3 length: 14 amino acids. DNA for the CDR3: TGTGCCAGCAGCTTAGGGACAGGAGATCAGCCCCAGCATTTT. Translated: CASSLGTGDQPQHF.

This clone was picked up one time. This chain joins TRBV9 and TRBJ2-5; 7 bases are shared with TRBD1. Trimming removed 0 bases from V and 1 base from J; junction bases left unmatched: 3. The CDR3 has 15 residues. Germline assignment: CDR1 SGDLS and CDR2 YYNGEE. The CDR3 is CASSVEGGRQETQYF. CDR3 bases: TGTGCCAGCAGCGTAGAAGGGGGCCGCCAAGAGACCCAGTACTTC.

This clone has more than one count but fewer than ten. The rearrangement joins TRBV28 to TRBJ1-4; perhaps TRBD1 as D (5 bases). The CDR3 sequence is 13 residues long. The ends were cut back, 6 bases at V and 7 bases at J, with 12 bases in the middle. The germline V gene has CDR1 MDHEN and CDR2 SYDVKM. This CDR3 is CASRNPDSEKLFF. The CDR3, as DNA: TGTGCCAGCAGAAACCCTGACAGTGAAAAACTGTTTTTT.

This chain uses TRBV10-3 with TRBJ1-4; weak D call: TRBD1 (5 bases). From germline, CDR1 is ENHRY and CDR2 SYGVKD. The V and J ends lost 8 bases and 7 bases respectively, with 17 bases between them. The CDR3 consists of 14 residues. DNA of the CDR3: TGTGCCATCGGAATCGGGGTAGGGGCTGAAAAACTGTTTTTT. Protein product: CAIGIGVGAEKLFF.